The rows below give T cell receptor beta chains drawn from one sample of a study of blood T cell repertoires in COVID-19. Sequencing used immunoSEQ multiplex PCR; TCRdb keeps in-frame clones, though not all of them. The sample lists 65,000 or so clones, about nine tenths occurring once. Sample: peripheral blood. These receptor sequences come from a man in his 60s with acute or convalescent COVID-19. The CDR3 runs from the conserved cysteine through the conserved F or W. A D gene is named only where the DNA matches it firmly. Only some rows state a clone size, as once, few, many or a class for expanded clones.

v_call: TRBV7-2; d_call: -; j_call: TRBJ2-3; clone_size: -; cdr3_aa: CASSLGQGSTTQYF; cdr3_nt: TGTGCCAGCAGCTTAGGTCAGGGATCAACTACGCAGTATTTT
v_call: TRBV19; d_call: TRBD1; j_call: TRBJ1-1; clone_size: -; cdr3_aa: CASRADRALNTEAFF; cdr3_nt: TGTGCCAGTAGGGCAGACAGGGCCTTGAACACTGAAGCTTTCTTT
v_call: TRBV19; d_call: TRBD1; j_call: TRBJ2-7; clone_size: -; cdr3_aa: CASRETGTGGEQYF; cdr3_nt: TGTGCCAGTAGAGAGACAGGGACAGGGGGCGAGCAGTACTTC
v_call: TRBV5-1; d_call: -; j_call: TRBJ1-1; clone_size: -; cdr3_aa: CASSFLPDRGTEAFF; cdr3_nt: TGCGCCAGCAGCTTCCTACCTGACCGGGGCACTGAAGCTTTCTTT
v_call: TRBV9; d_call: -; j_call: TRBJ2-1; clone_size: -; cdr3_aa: CASSARSAGSSYNEQFF; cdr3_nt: TGTGCCAGCAGCGCACGTTCGGCGGGAAGCTCCTACAATGAGCAGTTCTTC
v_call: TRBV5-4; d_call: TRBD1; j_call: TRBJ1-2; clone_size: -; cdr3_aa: CASSLEQGIDYGYTF; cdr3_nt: TGTGCCAGCAGCTTGGAACAGGGGATTGACTATGGCTACACCTTC
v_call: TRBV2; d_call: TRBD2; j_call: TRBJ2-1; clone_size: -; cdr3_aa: CASSFRLAGLGEQFF; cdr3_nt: TGTGCCAGCAGTTTTAGACTAGCGGGGTTAGGGGAGCAGTTCTTC
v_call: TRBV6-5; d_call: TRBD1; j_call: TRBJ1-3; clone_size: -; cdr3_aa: CASTNHRGDGNTIYF; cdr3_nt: TGTGCCAGCACCAACCACAGGGGGGATGGAAACACCATATATTTT
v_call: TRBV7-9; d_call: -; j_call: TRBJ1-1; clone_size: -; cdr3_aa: CASSLDRAEAFF; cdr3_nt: TGTGCCAGCAGCTTAGACAGGGCAGAAGCTTTCTTT
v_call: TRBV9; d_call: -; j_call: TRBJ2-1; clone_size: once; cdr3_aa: CASSVEGGGHNEQFF; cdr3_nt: TGTGCCAGCAGCGTCGAGGGAGGGGGGCACAATGAGCAGTTCTTC
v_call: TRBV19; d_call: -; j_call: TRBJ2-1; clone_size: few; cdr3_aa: CASSIVGLQGDEQFF; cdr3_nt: TGTGCCAGTAGTATAGTCGGTCTACAGGGTGATGAGCAGTTCTTC
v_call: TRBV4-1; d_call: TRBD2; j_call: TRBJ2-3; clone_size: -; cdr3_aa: CASSQDPNLPAGGTDTQYF; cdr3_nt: TGCGCCAGCAGCCAAGATCCCAACCTTCCAGCGGGGGGCACAGATACGCAGTATTTT
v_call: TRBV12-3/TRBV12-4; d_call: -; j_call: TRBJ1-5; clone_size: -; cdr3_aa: CASSFGGQPQHF; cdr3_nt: TGTGCCAGCAGTTTCGGGGGGCAGCCCCAGCATTTT
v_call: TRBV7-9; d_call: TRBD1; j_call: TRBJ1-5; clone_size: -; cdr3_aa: CASTWGTGDRDQPQHF; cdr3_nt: TGTGCCAGCACCTGGGGGACAGGGGATCGGGATCAGCCCCAGCATTTT
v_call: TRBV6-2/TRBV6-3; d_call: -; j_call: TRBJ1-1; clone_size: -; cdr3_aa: CASSEQRSGGFEAFF; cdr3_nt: TGTGCCAGCAGCGAGCAGAGGTCGGGGGGTTTCGAAGCTTTCTTT
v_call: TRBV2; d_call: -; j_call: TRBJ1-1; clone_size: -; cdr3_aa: CASSTTGGQLEAFF; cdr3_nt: TGTGCCAGCAGTACTACCGGGGGGCAGCTCGAAGCTTTCTTT
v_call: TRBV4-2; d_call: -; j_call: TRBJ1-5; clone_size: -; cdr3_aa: CASSQDRQQNQPQHF; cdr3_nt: TGTGCCAGCAGCCAAGATCGACAGCAGAATCAGCCCCAGCATTTT
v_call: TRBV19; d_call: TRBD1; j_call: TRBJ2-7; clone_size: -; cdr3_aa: CASSSSDRGNEQYF; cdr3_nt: TGTGCCAGTAGTTCTTCGGACAGGGGGAACGAGCAGTACTTC
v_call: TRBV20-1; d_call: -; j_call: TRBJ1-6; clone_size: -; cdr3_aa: CSASERGLRTPLHF; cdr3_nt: TGCAGTGCTAGTGAGAGAGGGCTTAGGACACCCCTCCACTTT
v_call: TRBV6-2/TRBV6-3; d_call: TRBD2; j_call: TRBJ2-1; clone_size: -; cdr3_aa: CASSYTLAGNYNEQFF; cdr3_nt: TGTGCCAGCAGTTACACACTAGCGGGAAACTACAATGAGCAGTTCTTC
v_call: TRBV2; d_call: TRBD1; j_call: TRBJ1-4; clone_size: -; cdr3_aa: CASSWTGSNEKLFF; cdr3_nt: TGTGCCAGCAGTTGGACAGGGAGTAATGAAAAACTGTTTTTT
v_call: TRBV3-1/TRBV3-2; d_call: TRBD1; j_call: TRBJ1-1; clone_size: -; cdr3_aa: CASSQGTGESTEAFF; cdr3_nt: TGTGCCAGCAGCCAAGGGACAGGGGAGAGCACTGAAGCTTTCTTT
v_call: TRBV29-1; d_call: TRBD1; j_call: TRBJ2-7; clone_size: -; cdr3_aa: CSVRDSPEKQYF; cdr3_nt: TGCAGCGTTCGGGACAGCCCTGAGAAGCAGTACTTC
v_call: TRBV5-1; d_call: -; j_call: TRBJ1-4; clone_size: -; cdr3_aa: CASSWGTLNEKLFF; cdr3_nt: TGCGCCAGCAGCTGGGGGACACTAAATGAAAAACTGTTTTTT
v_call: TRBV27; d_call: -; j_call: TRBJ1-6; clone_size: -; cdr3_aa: CASSLYGEGWTYNSPLHF; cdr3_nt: TGTGCCAGCAGTTTATACGGGGAGGGATGGACCTATAATTCACCCCTCCACTTT
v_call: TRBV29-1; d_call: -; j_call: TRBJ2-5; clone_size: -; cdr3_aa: CSVNRDAGGETQYF; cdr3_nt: TGCAGCGTTAACCGGGACGCCGGGGGTGAGACCCAGTACTTC
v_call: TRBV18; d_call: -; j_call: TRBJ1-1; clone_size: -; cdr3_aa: CASSVGQNTEAFF; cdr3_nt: TGTGCCAGCTCGGTTGGACAGAACACTGAAGCTTTCTTT
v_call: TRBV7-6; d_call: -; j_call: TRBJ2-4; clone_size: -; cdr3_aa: CASSLKAGAGNIQYF; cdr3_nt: TGTGCCAGCAGCTTAAAGGCGGGGGCAGGAAACATTCAGTACTTC
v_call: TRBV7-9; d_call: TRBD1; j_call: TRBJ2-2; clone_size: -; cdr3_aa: CASSVLQGPNTGELFF; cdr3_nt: TGTGCCAGCAGCGTACTACAGGGGCCTAACACCGGGGAGCTGTTTTTT
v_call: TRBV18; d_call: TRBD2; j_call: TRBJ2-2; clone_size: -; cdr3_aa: CASSRLAGDTGELFF; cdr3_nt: TGTGCCAGCTCACGACTAGCGGGCGACACCGGGGAGCTGTTTTTT
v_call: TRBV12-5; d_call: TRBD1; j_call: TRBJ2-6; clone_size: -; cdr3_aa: CASGSTGAGANVLTF; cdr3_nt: TGTGCTAGTGGTTCAACAGGGGCTGGGGCCAACGTCCTGACTTTC
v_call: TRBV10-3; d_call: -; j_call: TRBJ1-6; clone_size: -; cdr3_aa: CAISDRGLVGNSPLHF; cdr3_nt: TGTGCCATCAGTGATCGGGGATTGGTGGGGAATTCACCCCTCCACTTT
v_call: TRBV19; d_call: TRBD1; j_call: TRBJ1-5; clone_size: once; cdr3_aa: CASSTTGGHSNQPQHF; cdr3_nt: TGTGCCAGTAGTACAACAGGGGGTCATAGCAATCAGCCCCAGCATTTT
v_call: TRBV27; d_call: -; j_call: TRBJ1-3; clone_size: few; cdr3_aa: CASSFRGGSGNTIYF; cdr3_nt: TGTGCCAGCAGTTTTCGGGGGGGCTCTGGAAACACCATATATTTT
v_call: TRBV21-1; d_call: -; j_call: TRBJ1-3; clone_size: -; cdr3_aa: CANGPRPDRSSGNTIYF; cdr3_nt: TGTGCCAACGGACCCCGGCCAGACAGGAGCTCTGGAAACACCATATATTTT
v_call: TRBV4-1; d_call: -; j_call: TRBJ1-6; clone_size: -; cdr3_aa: CASSQGGLNSPLHF; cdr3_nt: TGCGCCAGCAGCCAAGGTGGGCTTAATTCACCCCTCCACTTT
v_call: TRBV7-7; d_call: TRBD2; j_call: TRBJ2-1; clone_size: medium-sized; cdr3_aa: CASSPNTFSGEGYNEQFF; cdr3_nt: TGTGCTAGCAGCCCTAATACTTTTAGCGGGGAAGGGTACAATGAGCAGTTCTTC
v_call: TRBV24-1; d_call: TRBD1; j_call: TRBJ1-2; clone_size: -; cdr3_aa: CATSDRTGSYTF; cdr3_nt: TGTGCCACCAGTGATAGGACAGGGAGCTACACCTTC
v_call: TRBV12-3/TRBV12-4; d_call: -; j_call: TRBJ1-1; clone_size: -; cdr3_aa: CASSPGQIEAFF; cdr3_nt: TGTGCCAGCAGCCCAGGACAAATTGAAGCTTTCTTT